This T cell receptor (beta chain) was recovered during a study of CD8 T cells in ankylosing spondylitis. TCRdb reprocessed the 5' RACE reads with MiXCR, giving one entry per CDR3 protein. The sample holds 200,000 to 300,000 distinct CDR3 sequences; less than 9.5% are singletons and the top ten take around 4.9%. Broader study findings: A TCR beta motif of seven or eight highly homologous variants appeared characteristic of ankylosing spondylitis blood.

CDR1 and CDR2 from the germline V gene are SGHRS and YFSETQ. V gave up 4 bases and J gave up 1 base, with 11 bases separating them. The CDR3 extends over 14 amino acids. This clonotype was picked up many times. As yet, its antigen is unknown. This receptor was taken from a female donor with ankylosing spondylitis or in good health (not recorded which). The sample comprised blood, either unsorted or a sorted T cell fraction (not recorded which). The chain joins TRBV5-1 to TRBJ1-1, with a weak D call TRBD1 (5 bases). CDR3 protein: CASSATQGNTEAFF. In DNA, the CDR3 is TGCGCCAGCAGCGCGACTCAGGGGAACACTGAAGCTTTCTTT.